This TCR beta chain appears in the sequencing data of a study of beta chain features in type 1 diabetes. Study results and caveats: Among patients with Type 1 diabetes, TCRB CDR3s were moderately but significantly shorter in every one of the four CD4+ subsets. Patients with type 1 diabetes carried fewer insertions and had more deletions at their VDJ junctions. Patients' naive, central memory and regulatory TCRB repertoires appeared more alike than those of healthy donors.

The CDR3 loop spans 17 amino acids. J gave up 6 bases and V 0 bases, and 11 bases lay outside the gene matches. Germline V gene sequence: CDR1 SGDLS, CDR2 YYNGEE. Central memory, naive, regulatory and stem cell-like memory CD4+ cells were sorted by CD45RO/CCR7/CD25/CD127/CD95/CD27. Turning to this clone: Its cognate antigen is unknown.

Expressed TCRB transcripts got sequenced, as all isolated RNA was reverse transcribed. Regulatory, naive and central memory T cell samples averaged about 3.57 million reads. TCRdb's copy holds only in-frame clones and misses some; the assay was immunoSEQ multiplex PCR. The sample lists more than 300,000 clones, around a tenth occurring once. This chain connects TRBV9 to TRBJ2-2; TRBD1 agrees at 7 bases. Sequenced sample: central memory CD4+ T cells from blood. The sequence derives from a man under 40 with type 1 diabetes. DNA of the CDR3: TGTGCCAGCAGCGTAGCTAACCGACAGGGTTGGTCCGGGGAGCTGTTTTTT. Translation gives CASSVANRQGWSGELFF. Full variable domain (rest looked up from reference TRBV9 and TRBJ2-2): DSGVTQTPKHLITATGQRVTLRCSPRSGDLSVYWYQQSLDQGLQFLIQYYNGEERAKGNILERFSAQQFPDLHSELNLSSLELGDSALYFCASSVANRQGWSGELFFGEGSRLTVL.